A selection of T cell receptor beta chains follows, all from one sample in a study of blood T cell repertoires in COVID-19. The protocol was immunoSEQ multiplex PCR, while the TCRdb copy is restricted to in-frame clones and leaves out a portion. The repertoire holds about 190,000 clones, about 88% seen once, with around 1.2% in the top ten. Sample: peripheral blood. Receptors were obtained from a man in his thirties or forties with acute or convalescent COVID-19. Each CDR3 is given with its conserved first and last residue. D genes are given only for firm matches. Only some rows state a clone size, as once, few, many or a class for expanded clones.

v_gene: TRBV6-1
d_gene: NA
abundance: NA
j_gene: TRBJ1-5
CDR3nt: TGTGCCAGCAGTGAAGAATACTCAGGGCGATGGCAGCCCCAGCATTTT
CDR3aa: CASSEEYSGRWQPQHF

v_gene: TRBV5-1
d_gene: TRBD2
abundance: NA
j_gene: TRBJ2-7
CDR3nt: TGCGCCAGCAGCACCCTAGCGGGGCCTTACGAGCAGTACTTC
CDR3aa: CASSTLAGPYEQYF

v_gene: TRBV6-5
d_gene: TRBD1
abundance: NA
j_gene: TRBJ2-5
CDR3nt: TGTGCCAGCAGTTACCAGGGGGCAATACAAGAGACCCAGTACTTC
CDR3aa: CASSYQGAIQETQYF

v_gene: TRBV19
d_gene: NA
abundance: few
j_gene: TRBJ2-1
CDR3nt: TGTGCCAGTAGTATTGACTCATACAATGAGCAGTTCTTC
CDR3aa: CASSIDSYNEQFF

v_gene: TRBV5-1
d_gene: NA
abundance: few
j_gene: TRBJ2-7
CDR3nt: TGCGCCAGCAGCTTCCGACAGAGCTCCTACGAGCAGTACTTC
CDR3aa: CASSFRQSSYEQYF

v_gene: TRBV30
d_gene: NA
abundance: NA
j_gene: TRBJ1-5
CDR3nt: TGTGCCTGGAGTTCAGGCTATAGCAATCAGCCCCAGCATTTT
CDR3aa: CAWSSGYSNQPQHF

v_gene: TRBV12-3/TRBV12-4
d_gene: NA
abundance: NA
j_gene: TRBJ2-3
CDR3nt: TGTGCCAGCAGTTTAGGCGGCTGGGTACGGTATTTT
CDR3aa: CASSLGGWVRYF

v_gene: TRBV7-3
d_gene: TRBD2
abundance: NA
j_gene: TRBJ2-2
CDR3nt: TGTGCCAGCAGCCTCTCTAGCGGAGCGGGCACCGGGGAGCTGTTTTTT
CDR3aa: CASSLSSGAGTGELFF

v_gene: TRBV3-1/TRBV3-2
d_gene: NA
abundance: once
j_gene: TRBJ1-1
CDR3nt: TGTGCCAGCAGCCTAAAAGCCGGGGGTGACACTGAAGCTTTCTTT
CDR3aa: CASSLKAGGDTEAFF

v_gene: TRBV3-1/TRBV3-2
d_gene: TRBD2
abundance: NA
j_gene: TRBJ2-7
CDR3nt: TGTGCCAGCAGCCAAGAAGCTAGCGGGAGCTACGAGCAGTACTTC
CDR3aa: CASSQEASGSYEQYF

v_gene: TRBV28
d_gene: NA
abundance: few
j_gene: TRBJ1-1
CDR3nt: TGTGCCAGCAGTTTATCGGGACTTTCTATGAACACTGAAGCTTTCTTT
CDR3aa: CASSLSGLSMNTEAFF

v_gene: TRBV7-6
d_gene: NA
abundance: NA
j_gene: TRBJ2-7
CDR3nt: TGTGCCAGCAGCCCGGGGTGGAAGGTTCAATCGGGCTCCTACGAGCAGTACTTC
CDR3aa: CASSPGWKVQSGSYEQYF

v_gene: TRBV28
d_gene: NA
abundance: NA
j_gene: TRBJ2-3
CDR3nt: TGTGCCAGCAGTCTCCCCCGCTGGACTGCGCAGTATTTT
CDR3aa: CASSLPRWTAQYF

v_gene: TRBV24-1
d_gene: TRBD2
abundance: NA
j_gene: TRBJ2-7
CDR3nt: TGTGCCACCAGTGATACTAGCGGGGGATACGAGCAGTACTTC
CDR3aa: CATSDTSGGYEQYF

v_gene: TRBV27
d_gene: NA
abundance: NA
j_gene: TRBJ1-4
CDR3nt: TGTGCCAGCAGACCAGGGTGGTCTAATGAAAAACTGTTTTTT
CDR3aa: CASRPGWSNEKLFF

v_gene: TRBV28
d_gene: TRBD1
abundance: NA
j_gene: TRBJ2-7
CDR3nt: TGTGCCAGCAGGGGACAGGGGCCCTACGAGCAGTACTTC
CDR3aa: CASRGQGPYEQYF

v_gene: TRBV2
d_gene: NA
abundance: NA
j_gene: TRBJ1-2
CDR3nt: TGTGCCAGCAGTGAAGCTGGAGGGCGCAACTATGGCTACACCTTC
CDR3aa: CASSEAGGRNYGYTF

v_gene: TRBV9
d_gene: TRBD1
abundance: NA
j_gene: TRBJ2-7
CDR3nt: TGTGCCAGCAGCGCTACCGGGACAGGCCTCTACGAGCAGTACTTC
CDR3aa: CASSATGTGLYEQYF

v_gene: TRBV12-5
d_gene: TRBD1
abundance: NA
j_gene: TRBJ2-5
CDR3nt: TGTGCTAGTGGTTTCCGGACAGGGGCGCTAGTACAAGAGACCCAGTACTTC
CDR3aa: CASGFRTGALVQETQYF

v_gene: TRBV5-1
d_gene: TRBD2
abundance: NA
j_gene: TRBJ2-1
CDR3nt: TGCGCCAGCAGCTTGATCCTAGCGGGGGACAATGAGCAGTTCTTC
CDR3aa: CASSLILAGDNEQFF

v_gene: TRBV7-3
d_gene: TRBD2
abundance: NA
j_gene: TRBJ2-1
CDR3nt: TGTGCCAGCAGTCCCATGCGGGGGGGCAATGAGCAGTTCTTC
CDR3aa: CASSPMRGGNEQFF

v_gene: TRBV4-1
d_gene: NA
abundance: NA
j_gene: TRBJ1-1
CDR3nt: TGCGCCAGCAGCCAAGTTCTCTTCGCTGAAGCTTTCTTT
CDR3aa: CASSQVLFAEAFF

v_gene: TRBV28
d_gene: NA
abundance: NA
j_gene: TRBJ1-2
CDR3nt: TGTGCCAGCAGTTTAGTGGTAGATGGCTACACCTTC
CDR3aa: CASSLVVDGYTF

v_gene: TRBV18
d_gene: NA
abundance: NA
j_gene: TRBJ1-1
CDR3nt: TGTGCCAGCTCACCCCAGAAGGCGGGGGGAGAAGCTTTCTTT
CDR3aa: CASSPQKAGGEAFF

v_gene: TRBV15
d_gene: TRBD2
abundance: NA
j_gene: TRBJ2-4
CDR3nt: TGTGCCACCAGCAACGGGTCCGCGGGAGAGATCCTAGCCAAAAACATTCAGTACTTC
CDR3aa: CATSNGSAGEILAKNIQYF

v_gene: TRBV27
d_gene: NA
abundance: NA
j_gene: TRBJ1-1
CDR3nt: TGTGCCAGCAGTCACGGACATGTCGCTGAAGCTTTCTTT
CDR3aa: CASSHGHVAEAFF

v_gene: TRBV13
d_gene: NA
abundance: few
j_gene: TRBJ1-1
CDR3nt: TGTGCCAGCAGCTGGGGGCGGCAGGGCACTGAAGCTTTCTTT
CDR3aa: CASSWGRQGTEAFF

v_gene: TRBV5-4
d_gene: TRBD2
abundance: NA
j_gene: TRBJ2-3
CDR3nt: TGTGCCAGCAGCTTGACTAGCGGGGGCGCAGATACGCAGTATTTT
CDR3aa: CASSLTSGGADTQYF

v_gene: TRBV9
d_gene: TRBD2
abundance: NA
j_gene: TRBJ2-3
CDR3nt: TGTGCCAGCAGCCTGGGGGGGATCGCAGATACGCAGTATTTT
CDR3aa: CASSLGGIADTQYF

v_gene: TRBV20-1
d_gene: TRBD1
abundance: once
j_gene: TRBJ1-2
CDR3nt: TGCAGTGACAGGGGTACTGGCTACACCTTC
CDR3aa: CSDRGTGYTF